This T cell receptor beta chain was identified during a study of cytomegalovirus exposure and HLA in healthy donors. Using immunoSEQ multiplex PCR, the repertoire was profiled, and TCRdb retains in-frame clones only, with some absent. There are 100,000 to 150,000 clones in the sample; over 85% occur only once, and around 1.9% lies in the top ten. Separate from the approximately 730-subject first cohort, the roughly 120-subject validation cohort was the one that the donors belonged to. The CDR3 consists of 14 residues. Germline V gene lookup returns CDR1 SSHAT and CDR2 FNYEAQ (reference sequence). J gave up 11 bases and V 1 base, and 4 bases lay outside the gene matches.

V usage is TRBV7-7 and J usage is TRBJ2-3; 12 nucleotides line up with TRBD2. The receptor was derived from a woman between 18 and 29 years old in good health and CMV-seronegative. Sequences were obtained from PBMCs. The CDR3 reads CASSLGTSGEKQYF. CDR3 bases: TGTGCCAGCAGCTTAGGGACTAGCGGGGAGAAGCAGTATTTT.